The present T cell receptor beta chain was sequenced within a study of CD4+ T cells in melanoma. Study-level results: Reportedly, melanoma neoantigen-specific CD4+ T cells showed varied differentiation states. A reported correlation linked neoantigen-specific CD4+ T cells to CD8+, macrophage and B cell function.

This clone occurred a few times. Antigen unknown. Using immunoSEQ multiplex PCR, the repertoire was profiled, and TCRdb retains in-frame clones only, with some absent. The sample records tens of thousands of clones, roughly two thirds being singletons. This TCR came from a human donor with melanoma. Sequencing was carried out using tumor tissue.

CDR3 DNA: TGTGCCATCAGTGAGTTGGGGGCGAGCTCCTACGAGCAGTACTTC. The encoded protein is CAISELGASSYEQYF. The rearrangement uses TRBV10-3 and TRBJ2-7; D may be TRBD1 (6 bases). Germline assignment: CDR1 ENHRY and CDR2 SYGVKD. This CDR3 is built from 15 residues. Trimming stripped 1 base from V and 0 bases from J, with 10 bases between.